This entry lists 29 T cell receptor beta chains sequenced from one sample in a study of blood T cells in healthy people across ages. With a J-beta primer mix and a sample-barcoded 5' primer, a second PCR ran about 7 to 12 cycles. One entry per CDR3 protein results from TCRdb running MiXCR on the 5' RACE reads. Counted here are roughly 800,000 distinct CDR3 sequences, 58% occurring once; the ten biggest clones make up over 20%. Sequenced sample: blood. The receptors derive from a man aged 30 to 45 in good health.

J is TRBJ2-3 and V is TRBV29-1, with TRBD1 matching 7 bases. The CDR3 runs to 14 residues. The germline V gene has CDR1 SQVTM and CDR2 ANQGSEA. The J segment lost 7 bases and the V segment lost 7 bases, leaving 14 bases of the junction unmatched. Here the CDR3 DNA reads TGCAGCGCCATGAAGACAGGGAACGCAAATACGCAGTATTTT. Protein sequence: CSAMKTGNANTQYF.

The chain has TRBV11-3 and TRBJ2-3, with D possibly matching TRBD2 (6 bases). V lost 5 bases and J 4 bases, leaving 10 bases between the germline ends. The CDR3 length is 13 residues. Germline CDR1 SGHNT, CDR2 YENEEA. This CDR3 is CASSEASADTQYF. CDR3 sequence (DNA): TGTGCCAGCAGCGAGGCTAGCGCAGATACGCAGTATTTT.

This clonotype came up a few times. J is TRBJ2-4 and V is TRBV5-1, with 7 bases that match TRBD1. The CDR3 loop spans 20 amino acids. With V trimmed by 4 bases and J by 2 bases, 21 bases remained unmatched. Germline V gene data show CDR1 as SGHRS and CDR2 as YFSETQ. CDR3 coding DNA: TGCGCCAGCAGCCCCCACCTGACAGGGCGGGCAGCTAAAACCAAAAACATTCAGTACTTC. Amino acids: CASSPHLTGRAAKTKNIQYF.

V is TRBV5-1 and J is TRBJ2-1; 9 nucleotides align to TRBD1. The better agreement between TRBJ2-7 and the DNA end casts doubt on the J call. Germline CDR1 SGHRS, CDR2 YFSETQ. The CDR3 is 15 amino acids. CDR3: CASSLDRGLDNEQYF. The CDR3 DNA follows: TGCGCCAGCAGCTTGGACAGGGGGCTAGACAATGAGCAGTACTTC.

The chain uses TRBV29-1 and TRBJ2-2; D remains ambiguous. Germline V gives CDR1 SQVTM, CDR2 ANQGSEA. Trimming shortened V by 7 bases and J by 2 bases, and 5 bases separated the two germline ends. The length of the CDR3 is 11 residues. CDR3 nucleotide sequence: TGCAGCGGCCGAAACACCGGGGAGCTGTTTTTT. Amino acid sequence: CSGRNTGELFF.

CDR3 region: CSASGDYGYTF. Written as DNA, the CDR3 is TGCAGTGCCTCAGGGGATTATGGCTACACCTTC. J is TRBJ1-2 and V is TRBV20-1; a weak D match, TRBD1 (6 bases). Deletions cut 6 bases from V and 5 bases from J, with 10 bases between. Looked up from germline, CDR1 is DFQATT and CDR2 is SNEGSKA (reference sequence). The CDR3 has 11 residues.

The chain employs TRBV15 and TRBJ2-1; D is undetermined. This CDR3 is 16 amino acids long. Germline V gene data show CDR1 as LNHNV and CDR2 as YYDKDF (reference sequence). Trimming cost V 1 base and J 2 bases, with 12 bases left between them. Here the CDR3 DNA reads TGTGCCACCAGCAGAGTGATGTCTTTCGCCTACAATGAGCAGTTCTTC. Its translation is CATSRVMSFAYNEQFF. Supplemented by reference TRBV15 and TRBJ2-1, the full variable domain reads DAMVIQNPRYQVTQFGKPVTLSCSQTLNHNVMYWYQQKSSQAPKLLFHYYDKDFNNEADTPDNFQSRRPNTSFCFLDIRSPGLGDTAMYLCATSRVMSFAYNEQFFGPGTRLTVL.

The table lists this clonotype with a few counts. The rearrangement joins TRBV28 to TRBJ1-2, with a tentative D call TRBD1 (5 bases). Trimming removed 5 bases from V and 4 bases from J, with 11 bases in between. This CDR3 contains 13 residues. CDR1 is MDHEN, CDR2 SYDVKM, per germline. The CDR3 DNA sequence: TGTGCCAGCAGTCCGACAGTACTCTATGGCTACACCTTC. Amino acids: CASSPTVLYGYTF.

Written as DNA, the CDR3 is TGCGCCAGCAGCTTGGTCGGGCAGACTAACACTGAAGCTTTCTTT. Amino acids: CASSLVGQTNTEAFF. J is TRBJ1-1 and V is TRBV5-1; D is unresolved. Germline V CDR1 and CDR2: SGHRS, YFSETQ. V shed 0 bases and J shed 2 bases, with 11 bases lying between them. This CDR3 comprises 15 residues. Together with reference TRBV5-1 and TRBJ1-1, the CDR3 gives the full variable domain: KAGVTQTPRYLIKTRGQQVTLSCSPISGHRSVSWYQQTPGQGLQFLFEYFSETQRNKGNFPGRFSGRQFSNSRSEMNVSTLELGDSALYLCASSLVGQTNTEAFFGQGTRLTVV.

The chain joins TRBV12-3 or TRBV12-4 to TRBJ2-3; TRBD2 matches at 13 bases. V trimming: 3 bases; J trimming: 5 bases; junction bases outside the gene matches: 11. The CDR3 has 18 residues. The CDR3 DNA is TGTGCCAGCAGTTTCCACCTCGGACTAGCGGGGGTGGGAGATACGCAGTATTTT. Translation gives CASSFHLGLAGVGDTQYF.

V and J are TRBV12-3 or TRBV12-4 and TRBJ2-3, with 8 nucleotides matching TRBD1. With 7 bases clipped from V and 4 bases from J, the junction kept 10 bases outside the gene matches. The CDR3 runs to 15 residues. CDR3 residues: CASTLQGVAADTQYF. The CDR3 DNA sequence: TGTGCCAGCACCTTACAGGGGGTTGCCGCAGATACGCAGTATTTT.

The chain joins TRBV20-1 to TRBJ2-7; no definite D call. Germline CDR1 is DFQATT and CDR2 is SNEGSKA (reference sequence). CDR3 length equals 13 residues. V was trimmed by 4 bases and J by 2 bases, leaving 12 bases between them. CDR3 nucleotide sequence: TGCAGTGCTACCCCCTTGGGGACCTACGAGCAGTACTTC. As protein: CSATPLGTYEQYF.

The chain uses TRBV20-1 and TRBJ2-3; D is possibly TRBD2 (6 bases). In germline, CDR1 is DFQATT, CDR2 SNEGSKA (reference sequence). Trimming removed 6 bases at V and 0 bases at J, with 13 bases between. The CDR3 spans 14 residues. CDR3 nucleotide sequence: TGCAGTGCCCCGCGGAGCGGGAGCACAGATACGCAGTATTTT. Residues: CSAPRSGSTDTQYF.

V gene TRBV6-5 combines with J gene TRBJ2-5, with D perhaps TRBD1 or TRBD2 (5 bases each). Germline V gene lookup returns CDR1 MNHEY and CDR2 SVGAGI. The CDR3 totals 15 residues. V lost 6 bases and J 7 bases, leaving 21 bases between the germline ends. CDR3 DNA: TGTGCCAGCAGCCCACGCCTAGCTGGGACGGGGACCCAGTACTTC. It is translated as CASSPRLAGTGTQYF.

This CDR3 is CASSPTTGGITEAFF. CDR3 nucleotides: TGTGCCAGCAGCCCTACGACAGGGGGGATTACTGAAGCTTTCTTT. V and J are TRBV6-2 or TRBV6-3 and TRBJ1-1; 9 bases fit TRBD1. The CDR3 covers 15 residues. Germline V gene lookup returns CDR1 MNHEY and CDR2 SVGEGT. V was clipped by 6 bases and J by 5 bases; unmatched bases: 10.

This clonotype is labeled as medium-sized. V gene TRBV20-1 combines with J gene TRBJ2-3, with D perhaps matching TRBD2 (6 bases). CDR1 DFQATT and CDR2 SNEGSKA come from the germline V gene (reference sequence). Trimming took off 1 base at V and 0 bases at J, with 14 bases between the two ends. The CDR3 is 16 amino acids. The CDR3: CSARGFRRGSTDTQYF. The CDR3 nucleotides are TGCAGTGCTAGAGGGTTTCGTCGGGGGAGCACAGATACGCAGTATTTT.

This clonotype turned up a few times. The genes are TRBV20-1 and TRBJ2-7, with D tentatively TRBD2 (6 bases). Germline lookup yields CDR1 DFQATT and CDR2 SNEGSKA (reference sequence). V lost 2 bases, J lost 3 bases, and 17 bases lay in between. This CDR3 comprises 15 residues. CDR3 in amino acids: CSARFPGLPLYEQYF. The CDR3 nucleotides are TGCAGTGCTAGATTCCCAGGACTACCTCTCTACGAGCAGTACTTC.

The sample holds one count of this clonotype. The rearrangement joins TRBV7-6 to TRBJ2-7, with D perhaps matching TRBD1 or TRBD2 (5 bases each). Germline CDR1 and CDR2: SGHVS and FNYEAQ. The CDR3 consists of 14 residues. Between the trimmed V and J ends, which lost 1 base and 7 bases, there was a span of 14 bases. This CDR3 is CASSLGDGGEEQYF. The DNA for the CDR3 is TGTGCCAGCAGCTTAGGGGACGGTGGTGAAGAGCAGTACTTC.

This clonotype was observed a few times. The chain employs TRBV9 and TRBJ2-1; 13 nucleotides line up with TRBD2. Trimming at V came to 3 bases and at J to 4 bases, leaving 1 base not matched to a gene. Looked up from germline, CDR1 is SGDLS and CDR2 is YYNGEE. This CDR3 is built from 15 residues. As DNA, the CDR3 is TGTGCCAGCAGCGAGACTAGCGGGAGGTACAATGAGCAGTTCTTC. Residues: CASSETSGRYNEQFF. Full variable domain (missing parts from reference TRBV9 and TRBJ2-1): DSGVTQTPKHLITATGQRVTLRCSPRSGDLSVYWYQQSLDQGLQFLIQYYNGEERAKGNILERFSAQQFPDLHSELNLSSLELGDSALYFCASSETSGRYNEQFFGPGTRLTVL.

Of note for this clonotype: It may be a read error: a sequence one base away is much more abundant. The rearrangement joins TRBV7-2 to TRBJ2-1, with a weak D call TRBD2 (5 bases). This CDR3 is 14 amino acids long. Germline CDR1 SGHTA, CDR2 FQGNSA. V was trimmed by 3 bases and J by 7 bases, leaving 13 bases between them. CDR3 DNA sequence: TGTGCCAGCAGCTTTATTGCTGGCGGGAATGAGCAGTTCTTC. It encodes CASSFIAGGNEQFF.

The chain employs TRBV5-1 and TRBJ2-3, with a possible D match to TRBD1 (5 bases). CDR3 length equals 14 residues. Germline CDR1 is SGHRS and CDR2 is YFSETQ. V lost 5 bases and J lost 2, with 12 bases in between. CDR3 coding DNA: TGCGCCAGCAGGGGGCAACGTGTCACAGATACGCAGTATTTT. Its protein product is CASRGQRVTDTQYF.

The V call is TRBV20-1, the J call TRBJ1-5; a weak D match, TRBD1 (6 bases). Germline CDR1 is DFQATT and CDR2 is SNEGSKA (reference sequence). V shed 2 bases and J shed 4 bases, with 15 bases lying between them. The CDR3 spans 15 residues. The CDR3 protein is CSARNRGQLNQPQHF. DNA of the CDR3: TGCAGTGCTAGAAATCGGGGGCAGCTTAATCAGCCCCAGCATTTT.

The chain has TRBV30 and TRBJ1-6; D possibly corresponds to TRBD1 (5 bases). V shed 2 bases and J shed 8 bases, with 13 bases lying between them. The V gene's germline CDR1 is GTSNPN and CDR2 SVGIG (reference sequence). The CDR3 runs to 14 residues. As DNA, the CDR3 is TGTGCCTGGAGTTTAAGGGGTGGGGATTCACCCCTCCACTTT. Translation gives CAWSLRGGDSPLHF.

This clonotype was observed a few times. The chain joins TRBV20-1 to TRBJ2-1; D may be TRBD1 or TRBD2 (5 bases each). The germline V gene encodes CDR1 DFQATT and CDR2 SNEGSKA (reference sequence). The CDR3 consists of 9 residues. The CDR3 bases are TGCAGCCTGGGGGATGAGCAGTTCTTC. Encoded protein: CSLGDEQFF.

This sequence joins TRBV4-2 and TRBJ2-5; maybe TRBD2 (5 bases). Trimming stripped 4 bases from V and 1 base from J, with 13 bases between. Germline CDR1 LGHNA, CDR2 YNFKEQ. There are 15 residues in the CDR3. For the CDR3, the DNA is TGTGCCAGCAGCCTTAGAGGGAGAAGCCAAGAGACCCAGTACTTC. Encoded protein: CASSLRGRSQETQYF.

The chain is built from TRBV20-1 and TRBJ2-2, with 11 positions matching TRBD2. V dropped 6 bases and J dropped 7; count of bases not matched to a gene: 4. The CDR3 runs to 13 residues. Germline V gene data show CDR1 as DFQATT and CDR2 as SNEGSKA (reference sequence). The CDR3 region has the DNA TGCAGTGCCTTACTAGCGGGAGTCGGGGAGCTGTTTTTT. It encodes CSALLAGVGELFF.

V gene TRBV6-2 or TRBV6-3 combines with J gene TRBJ1-2; D remains unclear. The CDR3 contains 12 residues. Trimming took 6 bases from V and 6 from J, leaving 11 bases between them. CDR1 and CDR2 (germline): MNHEY, SVGEGT. The CDR3 DNA follows: TGTGCCAGCAGACTGACGGAAGATGGCTACACCTTC. Its protein product is CASRLTEDGYTF.

The V call is TRBV4-2, the J call TRBJ2-7; D gene ambiguous. This CDR3 spans 16 amino acids. V was cut by 1 base and J by 0 bases, with 13 bases left in between. The germline V gene has CDR1 LGHNA and CDR2 YNFKEQ. CDR3 bases: TGTGCCAGCAGCCAAGTTCAGGAATCGGCCTCCTACGAGCAGTACTTC. Amino acid sequence: CASSQVQESASYEQYF.

The CDR3 bases are TGTGCCAGCAGAGACAGCTCCGAGCAGTACTTC. Translating it yields CASRDSSEQYF. V and J are TRBV7-9 and TRBJ2-7, with D possibly TRBD1 on 5 matching bases. This CDR3 has 11 amino acids. CDR1 SEHNR and CDR2 FQNEAQ come from the germline V gene (reference sequence). V shed 6 bases and J shed 6 bases, with 9 bases lying between them.